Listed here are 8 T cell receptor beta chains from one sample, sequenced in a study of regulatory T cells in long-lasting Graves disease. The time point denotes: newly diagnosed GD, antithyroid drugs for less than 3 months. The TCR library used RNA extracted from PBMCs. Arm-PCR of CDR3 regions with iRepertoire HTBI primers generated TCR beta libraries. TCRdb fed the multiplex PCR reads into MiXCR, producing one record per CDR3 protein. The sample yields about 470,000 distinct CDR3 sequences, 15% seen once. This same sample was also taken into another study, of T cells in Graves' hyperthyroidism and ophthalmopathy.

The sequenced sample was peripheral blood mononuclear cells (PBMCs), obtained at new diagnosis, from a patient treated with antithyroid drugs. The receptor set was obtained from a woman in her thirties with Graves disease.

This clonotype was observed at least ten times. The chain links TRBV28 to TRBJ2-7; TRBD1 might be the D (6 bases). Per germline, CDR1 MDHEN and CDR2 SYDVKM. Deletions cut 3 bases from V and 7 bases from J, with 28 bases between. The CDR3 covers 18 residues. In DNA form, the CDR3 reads TGTGCCAGCAGTTTTTGGACAGCCACATGCCCCTATGAATGGGAGCAGTACTTC. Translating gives CASSFWTATCPYEWEQYF.

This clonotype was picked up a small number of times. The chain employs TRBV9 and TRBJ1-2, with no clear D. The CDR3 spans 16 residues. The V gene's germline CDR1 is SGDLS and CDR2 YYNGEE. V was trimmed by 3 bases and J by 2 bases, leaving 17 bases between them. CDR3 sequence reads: CASSANVQVWNYGYTF. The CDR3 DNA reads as TGTGCCAGCAGCGCCAACGTCCAGGTATGGAACTATGGCTACACCTTC.

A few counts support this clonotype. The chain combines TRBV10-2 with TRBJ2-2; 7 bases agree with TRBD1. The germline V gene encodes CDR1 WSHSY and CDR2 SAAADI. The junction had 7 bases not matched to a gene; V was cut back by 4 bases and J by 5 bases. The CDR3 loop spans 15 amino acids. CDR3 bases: TGCGCCAGCAGTGTAGAGGGGGCGCGGACCGGGGAGCTGTTTTTT. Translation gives CASSVEGARTGELFF.

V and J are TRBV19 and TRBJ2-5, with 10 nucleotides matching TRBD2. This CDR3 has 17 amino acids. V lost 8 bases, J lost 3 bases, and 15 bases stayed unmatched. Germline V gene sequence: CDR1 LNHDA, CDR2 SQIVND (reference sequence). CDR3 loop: CASSTPQLAGMEETQYF. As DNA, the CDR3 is TGTGCCAGTTCTACACCCCAACTAGCGGGAATGGAAGAGACCCAGTACTTC.

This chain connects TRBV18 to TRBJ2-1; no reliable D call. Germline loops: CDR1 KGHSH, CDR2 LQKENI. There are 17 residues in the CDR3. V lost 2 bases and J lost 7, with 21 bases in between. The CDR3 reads CASSPSPRTFWDNEQFF. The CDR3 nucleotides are TGTGCCAGCTCACCAAGTCCAAGGACCTTTTGGGATAATGAGCAGTTCTTC.

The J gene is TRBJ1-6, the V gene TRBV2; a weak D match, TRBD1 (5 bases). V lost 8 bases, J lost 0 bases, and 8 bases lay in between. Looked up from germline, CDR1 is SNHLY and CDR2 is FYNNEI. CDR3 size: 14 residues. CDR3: CASWGLSYNSPLHF. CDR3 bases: TGTGCCAGCTGGGGCCTCTCCTATAATTCACCCCTCCACTTT. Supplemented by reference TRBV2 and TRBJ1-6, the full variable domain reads EPEVTQTPSHQVTQMGQEVILRCVPISNHLYFYWYRQILGQKVEFLVSFYNNEISEKSEIFDDQFSVERPDGSNFTLKIRSTKLEDSAMYFCASWGLSYNSPLHFGNGTRLTVT.

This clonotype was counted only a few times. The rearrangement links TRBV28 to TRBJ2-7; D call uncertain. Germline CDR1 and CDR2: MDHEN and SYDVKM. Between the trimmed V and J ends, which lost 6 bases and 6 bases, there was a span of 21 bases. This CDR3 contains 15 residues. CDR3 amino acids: CASSHTLARLGEQYF. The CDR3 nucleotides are TGTGCCAGCAGCCACACCCTGGCCAGGTTAGGCGAGCAGTACTTC. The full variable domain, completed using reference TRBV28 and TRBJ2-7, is DVKVTQSSRYLVKRTGEKVFLECVQDMDHENMFWYRQDPGLGLRLIYFSYDVKMKEKGDIPEGYSVSREKKERFSLILESASTNQTSMYLCASSHTLARLGEQYFGPGTRLTVT.

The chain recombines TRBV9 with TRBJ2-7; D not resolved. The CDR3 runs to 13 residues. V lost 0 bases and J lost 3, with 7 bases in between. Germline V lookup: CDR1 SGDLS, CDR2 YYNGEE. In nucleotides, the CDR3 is TGTGCCAGCAGCGTAGCTCTAGACTACGAGCAGTACTTC. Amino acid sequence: CASSVALDYEQYF.